The 14 T cell receptor beta chains below all came from one sample that was sequenced in a study of blood T cell repertoires in COVID-19. TCRdb's table, derived via immunoSEQ multiplex PCR, lists solely in-frame clones and lacks some. The sample has 75,000 to 90,000 clones; roughly 78% are singletons. The sequenced material came from peripheral blood. These receptors came from a man aged 60-69 years with COVID-19, enrolled during active disease.

The rearrangement joins TRBV4-1 to TRBJ2-3; D is possibly TRBD1 (6 bases). From germline, CDR1 is MGHRA and CDR2 YSYEKL. V was trimmed by 1 base and J by 5 bases, leaving 19 bases between them. The length of the CDR3 is 17 residues. CDR3 amino acids: CASSQGLDIRGGDTQYF. The CDR3 DNA reads TGCGCCAGCAGCCAAGGTCTAGACATCAGAGGGGGAGATACGCAGTATTTT.

The chain carries TRBV7-9 and TRBJ1-2; TRBD1 matches at 10 bases. V shed 4 bases and J 6 bases; nucleotides not matched to a gene: 8. The CDR3 loop spans 15 amino acids. Germline CDR1 SEHNR, CDR2 FQNEAQ (reference sequence). CDR3 DNA sequence: TGTGCCAGCAGCTCTTGGGACAGGGGACAAGATGGCTACACCTTC. Amino acids: CASSSWDRGQDGYTF.

This chain links TRBV7-2 with TRBJ2-3, with 8 bases fitting TRBD2. V shed 8 bases and J 4 bases; nucleotides not matched to a gene: 11. The CDR3 consists of 15 residues. The germline gives CDR1 SGHTA, CDR2 FQGNSA. For the CDR3, the DNA is TGTGCCAGCGCCGCGGGAGCGGGAGATTCAGATACGCAGTATTTT. Its protein is CASAAGAGDSDTQYF.

V is TRBV9 and J is TRBJ1-2, with D hard to call. The CDR3 is 15 amino acids. Germline assignment: CDR1 SGDLS and CDR2 YYNGEE. Between the trimmed V and J ends, which lost 3 bases and 7 bases, there was a span of 19 bases. CDR3 loop: CASSASQDRSFGYTF. The CDR3 DNA reads as TGTGCCAGCAGCGCTAGCCAGGATAGAAGCTTTGGCTACACCTTC. Supplemented by reference TRBV9 and TRBJ1-2, the full variable domain reads DSGVTQTPKHLITATGQRVTLRCSPRSGDLSVYWYQQSLDQGLQFLIQYYNGEERAKGNILERFSAQQFPDLHSELNLSSLELGDSALYFCASSASQDRSFGYTFGSGTRLTVV.

V is TRBV7-9 and J is TRBJ1-1; 11 bases fit TRBD1. The CDR3 is 12 amino acids. With V trimmed by 9 bases and J by 8 bases, 5 bases remained unmatched. The V gene's germline CDR1 is SEHNR and CDR2 FQNEAQ (reference sequence). The chain's CDR3 is CASHRDRGEAFF. CDR3 DNA: TGTGCCAGTCACCGGGACAGGGGGGAAGCTTTCTTT.

V usage is TRBV3-1 (or the pseudogene TRBV3-2) and J usage is TRBJ2-3, with 10 bases aligning to TRBD1. CDR1 is LGHDT and CDR2 is YNNKEL in the germline V gene (reference sequence). V trimming: 0 bases; J trimming: 2 bases; junction bases outside the gene matches: 5. This CDR3 contains 17 residues. The CDR3 nucleotides are TGTGCCAGCAGCCAAGATCGGGACAGGGGACTCACAGATACGCAGTATTTT. Translating gives CASSQDRDRGLTDTQYF.

This clone is a singleton in its sample. The chain uses TRBV2 and TRBJ1-5; 7 bases agree with TRBD1. Trimming at V came to 6 bases and at J to 7 bases, leaving 9 bases not matched to a gene. The CDR3 is 14 amino acids. Germline CDR1 SNHLY, CDR2 FYNNEI. This CDR3 reads CASRPDRESQPQHF. The CDR3 nucleotides are TGTGCCAGCAGGCCCGACAGGGAGAGCCAGCCCCAGCATTTT. Full variable domain (rest looked up from reference TRBV2 and TRBJ1-5): EPEVTQTPSHQVTQMGQEVILRCVPISNHLYFYWYRQILGQKVEFLVSFYNNEISEKSEIFDDQFSVERPDGSNFTLKIRSTKLEDSAMYFCASRPDRESQPQHFGDGTRLSIL.

The V and J genes are TRBV10-3 and TRBJ1-1, with D possibly being TRBD1 (6 bases). V lost 7 bases and J 3 bases, leaving 12 bases between the germline ends. There are 13 residues in the CDR3. Per germline, CDR1 ENHRY and CDR2 SYGVKD. As DNA, the CDR3 is TGTGCCATCACCACCAGACAGGACACTGAAGCTTTCTTT. This codes for CAITTRQDTEAFF.

V and J are TRBV4-3 and TRBJ2-7, with D perhaps TRBD2 (6 bases). The CDR3 consists of 13 residues. Trimming left V 0 bases short and J 4 bases short, with 7 bases between. Per germline, CDR1 LGHNA and CDR2 YSLEER. The CDR3: CASSQEEGYEQYF. CDR3 in DNA: TGCGCCAGCAGCCAAGAGGAGGGTTACGAGCAGTACTTC.

On this clone itself: The DNA is left out, because the CDR3 cannot be placed on it with certainty; the CDR3 is given as TCRdb lists it. The V gene is TRBV9, the J gene TRBJ2-7; the table's D gene call, TRBD2, was not cross checked with the DNA. The CDR3 is 14 amino acids in total, end residues counted. Germline V gene data show CDR1 as SGDLS and CDR2 as YYNGEE. CDR3 in amino acids: CASSVGAGAGAEYF.

The chain links TRBV19 to TRBJ1-5; D perhaps matches TRBD1 (6 bases). V shed 5 bases and J shed 1 base, with 9 bases lying between them. The CDR3 is made up of 14 amino acids. CDR1 and CDR2 from the germline V gene are LNHDA and SQIVND (reference sequence). The CDR3 here is CASSPDRSNQPQHF. The CDR3 region has the DNA TGTGCCAGTAGTCCGGACAGAAGCAATCAGCCCCAGCATTTT. Supplemented by reference TRBV19 and TRBJ1-5, the full variable domain reads DGGITQSPKYLFRKEGQNVTLSCEQNLNHDAMYWYRQDPGQGLRLIYYSQIVNDFQKGDIAEGYSVSREKKESFPLTVTSAQKNPTAFYLCASSPDRSNQPQHFGDGTRLSIL.

The genes are TRBV7-9 and TRBJ1-1, with D unclear. Trimming left V 1 base short and J 0 bases short, with 6 bases between. CDR1 and CDR2 from the germline V gene are SEHNR and FQNEAQ (reference sequence). CDR3 length: 14 amino acids. DNA for the CDR3: TGTGCCAGCAGCTTAGGAGCGATGAACACTGAAGCTTTCTTT. This sequence encodes CASSLGAMNTEAFF.

The chain has TRBV4-3 and TRBJ2-2; 9 bases fit TRBD2. This CDR3 has 18 amino acids. Germline lookup yields CDR1 LGHNA and CDR2 YSLEER. J lost 1 base, V lost 4 bases, and 10 bases had no gene match. CDR3 amino acids: CASSPPRQLAGNTGELFF. CDR3 in DNA: TGCGCCAGCAGCCCCCCGCGCCAACTAGCGGGGAACACCGGGGAGCTGTTTTTT.

The J gene is TRBJ2-5, the V gene TRBV9; no reliable D call. Trimming removed 3 bases from V and 0 bases from J, with 3 bases in between. The CDR3 runs to 12 residues. Germline V gene data show CDR1 as SGDLS and CDR2 as YYNGEE. DNA of the CDR3: TGTGCCAGCAGCGCGGACCAAGAGACCCAGTACTTC. Translation gives CASSADQETQYF.